The entry below describes one T cell receptor (beta chain). Its antigen target is currently unknown. Qualities for individual bases were not recorded, and no much larger clone is one base off. The data belong to a study of T cells in Graves' hyperthyroidism and ophthalmopathy (dated by TCRdb to between 2017 and 2020). At the level of the whole study: Peripheral blood samples were taken at initial diagnosis, before any treatment was given. TCR V-J signatures able to tell the groups apart were searched for in a discovery cohort of 100 patients, of whom 43 had Graves' ophthalmopathy and roughly 59 had stable Graves' hyperthyroidism. An independent validation cohort of 18 to 20 hyperthyroidism patients and some 15 patients who later progressed to ophthalmopathy tested prospective prediction of ophthalmopathy. The roughly 90 discovery patients were divided at random into training and test sets in a 7:3 ratio. In addition, the study compared T-cell repertoires in thyroid tissue and in blood from roughly 6 Graves' hyperthyroidism patients. Once sampling was done, hyperthyroidism patients were given methimazole at a starting dose of 30 mg daily, whereas ophthalmopathy patients were given high-dose intravenous methylprednisolone. According to the paper, TCR Vbeta CDR3 sequencing was carried out on 120 to 150 peripheral blood samples, which came from 40 to 45 ophthalmopathy, 75 or so hyperthyroidism and about 17 progressor patients.

Paper-wide results and their limitations: During validation, the model predicted progression to ophthalmopathy a median of roughly 7.1 months ahead of onset, with around 65% sensitivity and around 72% specificity. In cross-validation, a model built on a 13 V-J signature told ophthalmopathy apart from stable hyperthyroidism with under 90% sensitivity and roughly 81% specificity, and in testing the same model reached 80%/75%. Most expanded thyroid clonotypes (frequency above 0.001) were also detected in blood, suggesting blood repertoires may reflect thyroid immune responses. No statistical method was used to set the sample size in advance, and investigators knew the group allocation.

TCR beta CDR3 regions were amplified from RNA transcripts. The TCR CDR3 was subjected to a first round of RT-PCR using the HTBI primer set and the Qiagen OneStep RT-PCR kit. Libraries were constructed in a second round of multiplex PCR, after which size selection and purification were performed. Sequencing of the libraries was done on an Illumina HiSeq2000 using paired-end 100 bp reads. Per the source publication's procedure: Raw data were processed with SOAPnuke, discarding reads with adapters, uncalled bases, mean Phred below 15, or no exact constant-primer or identifier match. High-quality paired reads were merged using COPE v1.2.5, and each unique nucleotide sequence was defined as a clonotype. MiTCR v1.1 was used to align the clonotypes against IMGT TRBV, TRBD and TRBJ reference segments. Analysis was restricted to V-J combinations with a frequency above 0.0001, which covered 98% to 99.2% of repertoires. The TCS score was defined as F50 (clonal expansion) divided by E x V (chaos), with BLOSUM62-based TCRdist calculated between CDR3 peptides within each V-J. Welch's t-statistics and random forest reduced approximately 520 V-J features to roughly 13, which were used in a naive Bayes classifier (R e1071). TCRdb reprocessing: public reads trimmed at Q25 with fastp, clones called with MiXCR, in-frame beta chains kept. Here each entry gathers all rows of one CDR3 protein and keeps the most common genes and DNA. The V and J calls reflect TCRdb's pipeline rather than the authors' work. The sample table records approximately 740,000 distinct CDR3 sequences; 12% to 15% of these occur just once. The ten biggest clones cover about 10% of the sample.

At the junction V is shortened by 11 bases and J by 6 bases, with 13 bases in between. Based on the germline V gene, the CDR1 and CDR2 sequences are MNHEY and SVGAGI. The CDR3 starts with the cysteine, ends with the phenylalanine, and has 11 residues. The CDR3 DNA has 33 bases and is translated from base 1. Graves' hyperthyroidism was defined as stable when no progression to ophthalmopathy occurred over 18 months of follow-up. Hyperthyroidism patients were aged 18 to 65 years and newly diagnosed, with disease duration of less than 2 months. Any patient with an uncontrolled infection, another autoimmune disease, pregnancy or lactation was excluded. Diagnoses were based on clinical symptoms, serum thyroxine and TRAb, thyroid ultrasound and orbital computed tomography. PBMCs were separated from roughly 10 ml of fresh peripheral blood using Ficoll-Paque density gradient centrifugation. Trizol reagent was used to extract total RNA, and RNA quality was then checked on an Agilent 2100 Bioanalyzer.

The rearranged chain carries TRBV6-5 and TRBJ1-1, with the D gene call left open. This clonotype was obtained from a woman younger than 35 with Graves' hyperthyroidism. Sequenced: blood. The encoded CDR3 is CACNYPPEAFF. DNA sequence: TGTGCCTGCAATTACCCTCCTGAAGCTTTCTTT.